The TCR beta chain described here comes from a study of CXCR3-negative and CXCR3-positive naive CD8 T cells. Study results and caveats: When CXCR3-positive naive cells were set against CXCR3-negative naive cells, the former had more hydrophobic TRB CDR3s.

Germline V gene data show CDR1 as PRHDT and CDR2 as FYEKMQ (reference sequence). CDR3 length: 16 residues. The authors gated naive CD8+ T cells as CD45RO-CCR7+CD27+CD95-. The method, 5' RACE with UMI labels, was used to prepare the TRB cDNA libraries. TCRdb re-called the 5' RACE reads; every CDR3 protein appears as one record, without DNA. The sample table sets out about 70,000 distinct CDR3 sequences. On this clonotype itself: Its specificity is not known.

Material for sequencing was naive CXCR3+ CD8+ T cells from blood. As for subset: CD45RO-CCR7+CD27+CD95- naive CD8+ T cells expressing CXCR3 (TNR3+). V gene TRBV13 combines with J gene TRBJ1-2. The TCR originated in a human donor in good health. Some clones in this sample may be carry-over from other donors' samples. CDR3 sequence reads: CASSLRDEGLLYGYTF.